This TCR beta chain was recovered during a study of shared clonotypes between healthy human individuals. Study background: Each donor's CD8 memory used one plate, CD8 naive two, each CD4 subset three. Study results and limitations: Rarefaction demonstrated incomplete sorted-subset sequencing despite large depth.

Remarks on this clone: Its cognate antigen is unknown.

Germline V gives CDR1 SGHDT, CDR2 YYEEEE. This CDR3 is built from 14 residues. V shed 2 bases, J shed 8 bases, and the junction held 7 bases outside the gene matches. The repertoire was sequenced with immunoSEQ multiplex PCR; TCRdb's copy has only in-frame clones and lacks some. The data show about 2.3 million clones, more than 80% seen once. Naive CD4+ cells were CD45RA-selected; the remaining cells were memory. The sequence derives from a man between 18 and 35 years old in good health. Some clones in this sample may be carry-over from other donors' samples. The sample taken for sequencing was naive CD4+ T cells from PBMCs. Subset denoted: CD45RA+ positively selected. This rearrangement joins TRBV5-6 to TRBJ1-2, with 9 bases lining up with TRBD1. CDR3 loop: CASSFGQGRTGYTF. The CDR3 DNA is TGTGCCAGCAGCTTCGGACAGGGGAGGACCGGCTACACCTTC.